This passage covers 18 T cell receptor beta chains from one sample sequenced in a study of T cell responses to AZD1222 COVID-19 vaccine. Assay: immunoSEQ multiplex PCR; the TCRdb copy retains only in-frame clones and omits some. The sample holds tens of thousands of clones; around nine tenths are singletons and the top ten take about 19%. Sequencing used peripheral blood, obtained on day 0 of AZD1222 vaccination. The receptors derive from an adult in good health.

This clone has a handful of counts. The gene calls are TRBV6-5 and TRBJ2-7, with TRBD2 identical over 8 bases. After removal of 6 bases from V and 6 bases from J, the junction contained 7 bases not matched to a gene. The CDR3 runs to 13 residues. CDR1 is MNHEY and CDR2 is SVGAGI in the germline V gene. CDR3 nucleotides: TGTGCCAGCAGAATAGCGGGATCAGTCGAGCAGTACTTC. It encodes CASRIAGSVEQYF.

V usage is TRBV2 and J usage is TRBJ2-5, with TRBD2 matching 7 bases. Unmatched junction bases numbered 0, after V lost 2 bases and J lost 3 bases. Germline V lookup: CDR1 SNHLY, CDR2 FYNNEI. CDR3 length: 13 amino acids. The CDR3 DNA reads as TGTGCCAGCAGTGAACTAGCGGAAGAGACCCAGTACTTC. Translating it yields CASSELAEETQYF.

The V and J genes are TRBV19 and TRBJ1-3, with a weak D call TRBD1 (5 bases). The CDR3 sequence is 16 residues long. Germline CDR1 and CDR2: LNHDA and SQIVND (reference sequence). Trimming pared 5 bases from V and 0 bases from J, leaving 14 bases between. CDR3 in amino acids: CASSASGTLSGNTIYF. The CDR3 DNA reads TGTGCCAGTAGTGCCTCCGGGACGCTCTCTGGAAACACCATATATTTT.

The CDR3 region is CASRGGGYEQYF. CDR3 nucleotide sequence: TGTGCCAGCAGAGGCGGGGGCTACGAGCAGTACTTC. This chain links TRBV5-5 with TRBJ2-7; 7 nucleotides agree with TRBD2. The V gene end was trimmed by 5 bases and the J gene end by 3 bases; junction bases not matched to a gene: 2. The CDR3 totals 12 residues. CDR1 and CDR2 (germline): SGHKS, YYEKEE (reference sequence).

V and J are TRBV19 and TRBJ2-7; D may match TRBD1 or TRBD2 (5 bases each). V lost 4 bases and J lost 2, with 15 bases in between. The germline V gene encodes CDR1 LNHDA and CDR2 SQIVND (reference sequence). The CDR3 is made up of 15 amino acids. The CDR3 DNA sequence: TGTGCCAGTAGTACTAGGGGAGCAGAAACCTACGAGCAGTACTTC. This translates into CASSTRGAETYEQYF.

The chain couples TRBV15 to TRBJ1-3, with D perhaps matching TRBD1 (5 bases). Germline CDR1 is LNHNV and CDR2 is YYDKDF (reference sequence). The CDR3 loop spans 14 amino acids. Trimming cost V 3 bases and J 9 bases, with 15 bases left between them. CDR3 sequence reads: CATSRAPGGGTIYF. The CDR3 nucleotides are TGTGCCACCAGCAGGGCGCCGGGGGGAGGCACCATATATTTT.

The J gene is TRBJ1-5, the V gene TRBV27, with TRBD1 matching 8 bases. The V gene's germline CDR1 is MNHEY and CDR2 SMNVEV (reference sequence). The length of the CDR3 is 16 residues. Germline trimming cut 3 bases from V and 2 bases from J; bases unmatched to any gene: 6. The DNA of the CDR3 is TGTGCCAGCAGTTTCCCCGGACAGGGTGGCAATCAGCCCCAGCATTTT. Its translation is CASSFPGQGGNQPQHF.

The DNA for the CDR3 is TGTGCCAGCAAGGACAGGTCCGACACTGGCAATCAGCCCCAGCATTTT. Translated, it gives CASKDRSDTGNQPQHF. This chain uses TRBV2 with TRBJ1-5; 7 bases agree with TRBD1. Germline V gene sequence: CDR1 SNHLY, CDR2 FYNNEI. The length of the CDR3 is 16 residues. With V trimmed by 7 bases and J by 2 bases, 11 bases remained unmatched.

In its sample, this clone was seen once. CDR3 region: CASSLGKAEAFF. CDR3 bases: TGTGCCAGCAGCTTAGGGAAGGCTGAAGCTTTCTTT. The genes are TRBV7-2 and TRBJ1-1; D is uncertain. Looked up from germline, CDR1 is SGHTA and CDR2 is FQGNSA. V shed 1 base and J shed 6 bases, with 6 bases lying between them. The CDR3 totals 12 residues.

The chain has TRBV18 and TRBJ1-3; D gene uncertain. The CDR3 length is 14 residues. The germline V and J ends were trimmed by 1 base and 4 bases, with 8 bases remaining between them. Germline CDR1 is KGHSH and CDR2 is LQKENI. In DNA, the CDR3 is TGTGCCAGCTCACCACAGGGAGGAGGAAACACCATATATTTT. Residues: CASSPQGGGNTIYF.

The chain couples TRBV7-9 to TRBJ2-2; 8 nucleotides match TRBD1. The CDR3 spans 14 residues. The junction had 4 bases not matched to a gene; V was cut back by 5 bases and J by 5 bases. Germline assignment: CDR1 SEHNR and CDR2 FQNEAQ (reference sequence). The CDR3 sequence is CASSPGTGTGELFF. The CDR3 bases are TGTGCCAGCAGCCCCGGGACAGGAACCGGGGAGCTGTTTTTT.

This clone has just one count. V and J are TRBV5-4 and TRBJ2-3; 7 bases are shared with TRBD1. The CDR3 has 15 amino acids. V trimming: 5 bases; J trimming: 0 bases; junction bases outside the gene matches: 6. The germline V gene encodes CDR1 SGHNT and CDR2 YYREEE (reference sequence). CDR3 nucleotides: TGTGCCAGCAGGGCTACAGGGGCCAGCACAGATACGCAGTATTTT. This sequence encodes CASRATGASTDTQYF.

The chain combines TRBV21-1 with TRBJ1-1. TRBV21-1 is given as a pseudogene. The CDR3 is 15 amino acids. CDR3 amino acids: CASSNERGVNTEAFF. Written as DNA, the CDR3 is TGTGCCAGCAGCAATGAACGGGGAGTGAACACTGAAGCTTTCTTT.

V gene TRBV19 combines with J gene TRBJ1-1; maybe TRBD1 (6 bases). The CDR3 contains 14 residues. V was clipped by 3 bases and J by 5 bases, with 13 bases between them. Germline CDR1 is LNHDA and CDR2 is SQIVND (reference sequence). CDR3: CASSIEGVKTEAFF. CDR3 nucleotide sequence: TGTGCCAGTAGTATTGAGGGGGTAAAGACTGAAGCTTTCTTT.

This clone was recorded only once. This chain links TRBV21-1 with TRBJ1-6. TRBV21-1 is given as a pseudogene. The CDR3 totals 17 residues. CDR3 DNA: TGTGCCAGCAGCATTAAAGGCGGCATTGGGAGGGGTTCACCCCTCCACTTT. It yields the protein CASSIKGGIGRGSPLHF.

The CDR3 here is CASSGASGTRFTGELFF. DNA for the CDR3: TGTGCCAGCAGTGGGGCTAGCGGGACTAGATTCACCGGGGAGCTGTTTTTT. The V gene is TRBV7-9, the J gene TRBJ2-2; 9 bases align to TRBD2. The germline gives CDR1 SEHNR, CDR2 FQNEAQ (reference sequence). This CDR3 has 17 residues. Trimming took 6 bases from V and 4 from J; bases not matched to a gene: 12.

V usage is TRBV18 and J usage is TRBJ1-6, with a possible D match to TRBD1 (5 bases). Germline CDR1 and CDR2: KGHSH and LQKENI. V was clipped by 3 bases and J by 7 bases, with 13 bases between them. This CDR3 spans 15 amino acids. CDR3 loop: CASSPLAGENSPLHF. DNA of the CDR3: TGTGCCAGCTCACCCCTGGCGGGGGAGAATTCACCCCTCCACTTT.

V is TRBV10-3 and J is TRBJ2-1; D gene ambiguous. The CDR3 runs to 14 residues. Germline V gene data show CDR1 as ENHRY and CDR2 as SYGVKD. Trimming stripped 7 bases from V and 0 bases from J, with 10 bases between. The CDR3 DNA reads TGTGCCATCAATCCAGGCAGCTCCTACAATGAGCAGTTCTTC. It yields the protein CAINPGSSYNEQFF.